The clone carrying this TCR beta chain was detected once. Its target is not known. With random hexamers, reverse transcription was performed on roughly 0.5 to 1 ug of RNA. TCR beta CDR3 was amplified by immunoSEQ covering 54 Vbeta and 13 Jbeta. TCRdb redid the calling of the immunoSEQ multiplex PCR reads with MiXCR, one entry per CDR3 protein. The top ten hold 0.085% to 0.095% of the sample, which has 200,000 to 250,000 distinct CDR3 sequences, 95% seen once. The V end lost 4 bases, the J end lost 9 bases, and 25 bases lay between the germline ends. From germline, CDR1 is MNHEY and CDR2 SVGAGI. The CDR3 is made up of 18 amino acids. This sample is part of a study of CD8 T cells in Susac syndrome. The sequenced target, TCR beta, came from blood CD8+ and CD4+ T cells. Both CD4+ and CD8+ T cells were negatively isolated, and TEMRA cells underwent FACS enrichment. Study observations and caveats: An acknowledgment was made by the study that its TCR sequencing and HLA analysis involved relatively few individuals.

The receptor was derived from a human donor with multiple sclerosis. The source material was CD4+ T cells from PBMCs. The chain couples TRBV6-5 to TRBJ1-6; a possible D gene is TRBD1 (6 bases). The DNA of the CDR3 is TGTGCCAGCAGTTTCTCGAGGGCGGGGGGCATTAAAGCTTCACCCCTCCACTTT. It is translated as CASSFSRAGGIKASPLHF.